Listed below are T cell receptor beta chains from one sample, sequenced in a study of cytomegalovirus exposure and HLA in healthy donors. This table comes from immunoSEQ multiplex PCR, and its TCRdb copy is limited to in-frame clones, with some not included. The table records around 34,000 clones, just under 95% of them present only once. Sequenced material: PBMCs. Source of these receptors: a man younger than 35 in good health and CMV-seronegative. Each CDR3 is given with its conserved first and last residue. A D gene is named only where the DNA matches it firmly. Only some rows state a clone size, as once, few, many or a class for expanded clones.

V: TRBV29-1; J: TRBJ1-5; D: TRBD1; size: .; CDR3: CSVQGGRPQHF; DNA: TGCAGCGTTCAGGGGGGACGGCCCCAGCATTTT
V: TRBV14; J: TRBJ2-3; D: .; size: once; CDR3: CASSLRAWADTQYF; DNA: TGTGCCAGCAGCCTCAGGGCTTGGGCAGATACGCAGTATTTT
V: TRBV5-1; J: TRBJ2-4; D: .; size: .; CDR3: CASSLSGDENIQYF; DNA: TGCGCCAGCAGCTTGTCCGGGGATGAAAACATTCAGTACTTC
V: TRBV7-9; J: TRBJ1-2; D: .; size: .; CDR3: CASSLSSGGAGYTF; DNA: TGTGCCAGCAGCTTAAGTTCCGGGGGAGCTGGCTACACCTTC
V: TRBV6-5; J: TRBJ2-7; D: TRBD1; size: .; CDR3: CASSGQGFSLEQYF; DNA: TGTGCCAGCAGCGGACAGGGTTTTTCCCTCGAGCAGTACTTC
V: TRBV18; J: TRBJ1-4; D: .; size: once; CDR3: CASSPPTQAGEKLFF; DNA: TGTGCCAGCTCACCACCGACGCAGGCGGGGGAAAAACTGTTTTTT
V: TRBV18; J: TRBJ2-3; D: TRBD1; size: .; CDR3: CASSSRGTDTQYF; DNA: TGTGCCAGCTCTTCCAGGGGGACAGATACGCAGTATTTT
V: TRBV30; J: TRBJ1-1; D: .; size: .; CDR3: CAWREGAEAFF; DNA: TGTGCCTGGAGGGAAGGAGCTGAAGCTTTCTTT
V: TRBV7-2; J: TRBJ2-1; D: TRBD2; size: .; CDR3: CASSWGTSQQEFF; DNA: TGTGCCAGCAGCTGGGGGACTAGCCAGCAAGAGTTCTTC
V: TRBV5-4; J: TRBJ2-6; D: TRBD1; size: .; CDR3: CASRPGGGLLSSGANVLTF; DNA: TGTGCCAGCAGACCAGGGGGCGGTCTACTTTCCTCTGGGGCCAACGTCCTGACTTTC
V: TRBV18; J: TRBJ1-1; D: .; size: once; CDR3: CASSPRGSGDEAFF; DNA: TGTGCCAGCTCACCAAGAGGATCGGGGGATGAAGCTTTCTTT
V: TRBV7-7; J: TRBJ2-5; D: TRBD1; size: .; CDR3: CASSLAWTGARGNKETQYF; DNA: TGTGCTAGCAGCTTAGCATGGACAGGGGCAAGGGGGAATAAAGAGACCCAGTACTTC
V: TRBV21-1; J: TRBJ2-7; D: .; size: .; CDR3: CASSKRRVADHTYEQYF; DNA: TGTGCCAGCAGCAAAAGGAGGGTTGCGGACCACACCTACGAGCAGTACTTC
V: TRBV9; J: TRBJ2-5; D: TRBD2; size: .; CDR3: CASSPRLAGGHETQYF; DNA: TGTGCCAGCAGCCCCCGACTAGCGGGGGGGCACGAGACCCAGTACTTC
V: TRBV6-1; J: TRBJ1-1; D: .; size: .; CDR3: CASSHMNTEAFF; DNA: TGTGCCAGCAGTCACATGAACACTGAAGCTTTCTTT
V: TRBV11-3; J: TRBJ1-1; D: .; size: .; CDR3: CASSLREGDPEAFF; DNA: TGTGCCAGCAGCTTAAGGGAGGGGGACCCTGAAGCTTTCTTT
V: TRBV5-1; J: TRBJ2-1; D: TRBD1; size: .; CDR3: CASSWGQDNEQFF; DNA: TGCGCCAGCAGCTGGGGACAGGACAATGAGCAGTTCTTC
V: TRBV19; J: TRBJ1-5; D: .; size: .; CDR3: CASSNDPGGWSNQPQHF; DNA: TGTGCCAGTAGTAATGATCCAGGAGGTTGGAGCAATCAGCCCCAGCATTTT
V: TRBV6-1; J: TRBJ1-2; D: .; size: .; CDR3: CASSETTGVNYGYTF; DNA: TGTGCCAGCAGTGAAACTACAGGCGTTAACTATGGCTACACCTTC
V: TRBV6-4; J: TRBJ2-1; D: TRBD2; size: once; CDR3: CASSPYSGLAALRNEQFF; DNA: TGTGCCAGCAGTCCTTATTCGGGGCTAGCGGCTCTCAGGAATGAGCAGTTCTTC
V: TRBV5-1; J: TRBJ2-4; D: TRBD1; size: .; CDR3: CASSLIQGASGNIQYF; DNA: TGCGCCAGCAGCTTAATCCAGGGGGCGTCGGGAAACATTCAGTACTTC
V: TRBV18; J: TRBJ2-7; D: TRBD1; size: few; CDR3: CASSPGQGAYEQYF; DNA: TGTGCCAGCTCACCAGGACAGGGGGCCTACGAGCAGTACTTC
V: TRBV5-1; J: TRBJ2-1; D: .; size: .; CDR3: CASSSGTTNEQFF; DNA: TGCGCCAGCAGCAGCGGGACAACGAATGAGCAGTTCTTC
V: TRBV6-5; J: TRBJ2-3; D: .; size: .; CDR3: CASSWGHTQYF; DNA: TGTGCCAGCAGTTGGGGCCATACGCAGTATTTT
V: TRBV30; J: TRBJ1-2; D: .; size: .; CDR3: CAHSMGALSYGYTF; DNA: TGTGCCCACTCTATGGGGGCGCTGAGCTATGGCTACACCTTC
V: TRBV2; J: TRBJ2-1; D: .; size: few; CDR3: CASKPQGHGMAYNEQFF; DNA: TGTGCCAGCAAGCCCCAAGGACATGGAATGGCCTACAATGAGCAGTTCTTC
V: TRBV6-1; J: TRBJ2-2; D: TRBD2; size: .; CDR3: CASSGEGTGELFF; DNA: TGTGCCAGCAGTGGGGAGGGGACCGGGGAGCTGTTTTTT
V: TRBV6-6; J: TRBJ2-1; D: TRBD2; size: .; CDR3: CASRASGQTFYNEQFF; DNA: TGTGCCAGCAGAGCTAGCGGGCAGACTTTCTACAATGAGCAGTTCTTC
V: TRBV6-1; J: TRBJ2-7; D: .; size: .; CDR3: CASSGGVAEAYEQYF; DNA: TGTGCCAGCAGCGGAGGGGTAGCGGAAGCCTACGAGCAGTACTTC
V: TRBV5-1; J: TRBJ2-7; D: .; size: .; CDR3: CASSLGQSLHEQYF; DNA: TGCGCCAGCAGCTTGGGACAGTCTCTCCACGAGCAGTACTTC
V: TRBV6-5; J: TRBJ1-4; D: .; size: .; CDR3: CASSYKAGKLFF; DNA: TGTGCCAGCAGTTATAAGGCGGGAAAACTGTTTTTT
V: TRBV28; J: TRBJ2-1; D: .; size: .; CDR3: CASRWRNYNEQFF; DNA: TGTGCCAGCCGATGGCGGAACTACAATGAGCAGTTCTTC
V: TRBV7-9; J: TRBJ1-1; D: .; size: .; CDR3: CASSLGAGTEAFF; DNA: TGTGCCAGCAGCTTAGGGGCCGGCACTGAAGCTTTCTTT
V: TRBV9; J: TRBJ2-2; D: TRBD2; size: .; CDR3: CASSYGLADTGELFF; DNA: TGTGCCAGCAGCTACGGACTAGCGGACACCGGGGAGCTGTTTTTT
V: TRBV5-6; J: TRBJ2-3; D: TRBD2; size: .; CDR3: CASSTGTNRADTQYF; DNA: TGTGCCAGCAGCACCGGGACTAATCGCGCAGATACGCAGTATTTT
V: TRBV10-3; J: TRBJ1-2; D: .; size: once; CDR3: CAINTNNYGYTF; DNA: TGTGCCATCAATACAAATAACTATGGCTACACCTTC
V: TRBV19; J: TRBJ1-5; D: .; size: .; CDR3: CASTSTLNQPQHF; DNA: TGTGCCAGTACCAGTACATTAAATCAGCCCCAGCATTTT
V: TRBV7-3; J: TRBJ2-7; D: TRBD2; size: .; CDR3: CASSEPLAGTNEQYF; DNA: TGTGCCAGCAGCGAACCGCTAGCGGGGACTAACGAGCAGTACTTC
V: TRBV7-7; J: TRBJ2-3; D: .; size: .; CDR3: CASSLRPPGTSPFSLTDTQYF; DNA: TGTGCTAGCAGCTTACGCCCCCCCGGGACTTCTCCTTTTTCTCTCACAGATACGCAGTATTTT
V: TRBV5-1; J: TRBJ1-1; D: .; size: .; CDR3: CASSWQGHGTEAFF; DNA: TGCGCCAGCAGCTGGCAGGGGCACGGTACTGAAGCTTTCTTT
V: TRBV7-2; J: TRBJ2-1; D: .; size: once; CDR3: CASSLMPSSYNEQFF; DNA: TGTGCCAGCAGCTTAATGCCCAGCTCCTACAATGAGCAGTTCTTC
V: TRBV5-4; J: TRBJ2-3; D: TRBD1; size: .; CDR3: CASSAPGTGGVDTQYF; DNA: TGTGCCAGCAGCGCCCCCGGGACAGGGGGCGTCGATACGCAGTATTTT
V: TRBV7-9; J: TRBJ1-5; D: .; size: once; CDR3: CASSSYSGSRNQPQHF; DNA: TGTGCCAGCAGCTCCTACTCGGGGTCCCGTAATCAGCCCCAGCATTTT
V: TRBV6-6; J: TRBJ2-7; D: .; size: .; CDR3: CATSPGRYEQYF; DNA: TGTGCCACCTCACCTGGTCGGTACGAGCAGTACTTC
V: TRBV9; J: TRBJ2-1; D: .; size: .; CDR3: CASSGGRRWGDEQFF; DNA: TGTGCCAGCAGCGGGGGCAGGAGATGGGGCGATGAGCAGTTCTTC
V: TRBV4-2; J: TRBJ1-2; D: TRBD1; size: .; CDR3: CASSQDWQGGPWGYTF; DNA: TGTGCCAGCAGCCAAGATTGGCAGGGGGGTCCCTGGGGCTACACCTTC
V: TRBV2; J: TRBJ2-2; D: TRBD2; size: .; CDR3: CASSESGLASGELFF; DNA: TGTGCCAGCAGTGAATCCGGACTAGCTTCCGGGGAGCTGTTTTTT
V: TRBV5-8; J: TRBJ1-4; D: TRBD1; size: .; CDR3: CASSPGQGAQGEKLFF; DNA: TGTGCCAGCAGCCCGGGACAGGGGGCGCAGGGTGAAAAACTGTTTTTT
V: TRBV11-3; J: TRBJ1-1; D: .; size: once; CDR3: CASSLGGNGAEAFF; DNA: TGTGCCAGCAGCTTAGGAGGGAATGGGGCTGAAGCTTTCTTT
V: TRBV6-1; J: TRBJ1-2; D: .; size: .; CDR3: CASSMDSSYGYTF; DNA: TGTGCCAGCAGTATGGACAGCAGCTATGGCTACACCTTC
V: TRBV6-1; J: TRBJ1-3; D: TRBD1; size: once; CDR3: CASREENQGAHTIYF; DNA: TGTGCCAGCAGAGAAGAAAATCAGGGGGCGCACACCATATATTTT
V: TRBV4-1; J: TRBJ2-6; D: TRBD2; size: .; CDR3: CASSQDPGGPSGANVLTF; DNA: TGCGCCAGCAGCCAAGATCCGGGAGGGCCCTCTGGGGCCAACGTCCTGACTTTC
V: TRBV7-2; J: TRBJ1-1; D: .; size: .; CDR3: CASSTRTENTEAFF; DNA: TGTGCCAGCAGCACCCGGACAGAGAACACTGAAGCTTTCTTT
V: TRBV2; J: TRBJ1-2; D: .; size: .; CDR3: CASSEEAGPYGYTF; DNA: TGTGCCAGCAGTGAAGAAGCAGGGCCATATGGCTACACCTTC
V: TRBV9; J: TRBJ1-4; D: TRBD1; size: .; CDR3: CASSSGDRGWEKLFF; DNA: TGTGCCAGCAGCAGCGGGGACAGGGGGTGGGAAAAACTGTTTTTT